This T cell receptor (beta chain) was identified in a study of blood T cell repertoires in COVID-19. Study-wide context: Material from acute and convalescent COVID-19 was sourced from the United States, Italy and Spain.

As handled by the study authors: Nucleated cell counts were estimated from reference gene primer amplification. Profiling relied on immunoSEQ multiplex PCR, and the TCRdb table lists in-frame clones only, not all of them. The V and J calls and clone size are taken from that table; D and trimming were inferred from the DNA. Among 88,000 or so clones listed, less than 90% were seen once. The V end lost 4 bases, the J end lost 0 bases, and 11 bases lay between the germline ends. The CDR3 length is 16 residues. The germline CDR1 and CDR2 sequences are SGHDT and YYEEEE. The rearrangement joins TRBV5-6 to TRBJ1-6; D unresolved. The receptor comes from a human donor in a cohort sampled during active COVID-19. Material: peripheral blood. Written as DNA, the CDR3 is TGTGCCAGCAGCCCGGCGGGGAGCTCCTATAATTCACCCCTCCACTTT. Translating gives CASSPAGSSYNSPLHF.